The entry that follows covers one T cell receptor beta chain sequence. The antigen remains unidentified. The data stem from a study of T-cell memory formation after mild COVID-19. Findings and limits, study-wide: From day 15 to 85, contracting clones were balanced between CD4 and CD8, whereas later expanders leaned toward CD4+. The finding that pre-infection memory included some responding clones suggested that cross-reactive memory joined. Shrinking CD4+ clones resided mostly in CM and EM, and CD8+ ones in EMRA.

Germline lookup yields CDR1 SQVTM and CDR2 ANQGSEA. The CDR3 totals 14 residues. V was clipped by 5 bases and J by 6 bases, with 17 bases between them. Researchers used 5'RACE with constant-segment primers to make TCR alpha and TCR beta cDNA libraries that carry sample barcodes and UMIs. One entry per CDR3 protein, called by TCRdb with MiXCR from the 5' RACE reads. The profile shows 110,000 or so distinct CDR3 sequences, 20% to 25% of them singletons. The sample comprised PBMCs or a T cell subset sorted from them (not recorded which). The sequence came from a man aged 18 to 35 who had mild COVID-19 (a few samples of this study predate the infection). Cell type and time point are not known. The V and J genes are TRBV29-1 and TRBJ2-1; TRBD2 is a possible D gene (5 bases). As DNA, the CDR3 is TGCAGCGTTTTATGGCTAGCTAGGGTCAATGAGCAGTTCTTC. Its protein is CSVLWLARVNEQFF.